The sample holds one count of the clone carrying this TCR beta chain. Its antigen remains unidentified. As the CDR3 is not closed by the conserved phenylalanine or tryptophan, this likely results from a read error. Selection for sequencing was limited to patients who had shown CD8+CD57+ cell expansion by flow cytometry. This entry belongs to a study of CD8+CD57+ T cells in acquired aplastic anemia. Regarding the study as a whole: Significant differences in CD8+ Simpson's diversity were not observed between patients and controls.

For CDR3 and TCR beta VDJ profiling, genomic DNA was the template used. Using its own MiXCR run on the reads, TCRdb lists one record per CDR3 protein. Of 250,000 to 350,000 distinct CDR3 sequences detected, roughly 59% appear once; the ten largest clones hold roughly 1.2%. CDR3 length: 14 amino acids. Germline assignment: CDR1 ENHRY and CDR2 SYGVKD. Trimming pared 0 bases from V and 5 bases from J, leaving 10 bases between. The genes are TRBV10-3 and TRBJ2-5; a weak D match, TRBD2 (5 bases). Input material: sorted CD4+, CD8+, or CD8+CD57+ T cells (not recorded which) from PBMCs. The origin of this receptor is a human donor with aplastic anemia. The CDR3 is CAISESPRGETQYL. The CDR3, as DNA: TGTGCCATCAGTGAGTCCCCCCGCGGGGAGACCCAGTACCTC.